What follows are 6 T cell receptor beta chains derived from one specimen sequenced in a study of cytomegalovirus exposure and HLA in healthy donors. Primers: 60 Vbeta forward and 13 Jbeta reverse. Sequenced by immunoSEQ multiplex PCR; TCRdb stores in-frame clones only, minus some. The table lists about 130,000 clones, around 75% of them singletons. Sequencing was carried out using PBMCs. The source is a man aged 25 to 45 in good health and CMV-seronegative.

The rearrangement links TRBV11-2 to TRBJ2-5; D might be TRBD2 (6 bases). The V gene lost 1 base and the J gene lost 3 bases, with 12 bases spanning the gap. This CDR3 is built from 15 residues. Germline CDR1 and CDR2: SGHAT and FQNNGV. This CDR3 reads CASSLGRTGEETQYF. In DNA form, the CDR3 reads TGTGCCAGCAGCTTAGGAAGAACGGGGGAAGAGACCCAGTACTTC.

This clone was counted a single time. The gene calls are TRBV28 and TRBJ2-7; tentative D call: TRBD1 (6 bases). V lost 5 bases and J lost 3, with 11 bases in between. This CDR3 comprises 13 residues. The germline V gene has CDR1 MDHEN and CDR2 SYDVKM. The CDR3 DNA follows: TGTGCCAGCAGTCCGGGACACGTCTACGAGCAGTACTTC. Amino acids: CASSPGHVYEQYF.

The chain combines TRBV7-9 with TRBJ1-1; possible D gene TRBD1, 6 bases. Trimming cost V 7 bases and J 4 bases, with 13 bases left between them. Germline CDR1 and CDR2: SEHNR and FQNEAQ (reference sequence). The CDR3 has 13 amino acids. CDR3 DNA: TGTGCCAGCACCCCCCTAGGGGGCACTGAAGCTTTCTTT. Its protein product is CASTPLGGTEAFF.

The chain recombines TRBV5-1 with TRBJ2-3; 9 nucleotides match TRBD1. The junction had 7 bases not matched to a gene; V was cut back by 6 bases and J by 5 bases. The CDR3 contains 14 residues. Per germline, CDR1 SGHRS and CDR2 YFSETQ. CDR3 sequence reads: CASTLQGAGDTQYF. CDR3 in DNA: TGCGCCAGCACCCTACAGGGGGCAGGAGATACGCAGTATTTT.

This clone was seen a few times. The rearrangement uses TRBV19 and TRBJ2-7, with 11 bases that match TRBD1. The CDR3 is 15 amino acids. The germline CDR1 and CDR2 sequences are LNHDA and SQIVND (reference sequence). Trimming at V came to 4 bases and at J to 5 bases, leaving 7 bases not matched to a gene. The CDR3 loop is CASSKRTGGVDEQYF. The CDR3 DNA reads TGTGCCAGTAGTAAACGGACAGGGGGCGTCGACGAGCAGTACTTC.

V usage is TRBV5-1 and J usage is TRBJ1-6; D is unclear. The CDR3 is made up of 14 amino acids. Germline CDR1 SGHRS, CDR2 YFSETQ. V dropped 0 bases and J dropped 7 bases, with 8 bases sitting between them. The CDR3 region has the DNA TGCGCCAGCAGCTTGGGTGCGGTCAATTCACCCCTCCACTTT. It yields the protein CASSLGAVNSPLHF. Supplemented by reference TRBV5-1 and TRBJ1-6, the full variable domain reads KAGVTQTPRYLIKTRGQQVTLSCSPISGHRSVSWYQQTPGQGLQFLFEYFSETQRNKGNFPGRFSGRQFSNSRSEMNVSTLELGDSALYLCASSLGAVNSPLHFGNGTRLTVT.